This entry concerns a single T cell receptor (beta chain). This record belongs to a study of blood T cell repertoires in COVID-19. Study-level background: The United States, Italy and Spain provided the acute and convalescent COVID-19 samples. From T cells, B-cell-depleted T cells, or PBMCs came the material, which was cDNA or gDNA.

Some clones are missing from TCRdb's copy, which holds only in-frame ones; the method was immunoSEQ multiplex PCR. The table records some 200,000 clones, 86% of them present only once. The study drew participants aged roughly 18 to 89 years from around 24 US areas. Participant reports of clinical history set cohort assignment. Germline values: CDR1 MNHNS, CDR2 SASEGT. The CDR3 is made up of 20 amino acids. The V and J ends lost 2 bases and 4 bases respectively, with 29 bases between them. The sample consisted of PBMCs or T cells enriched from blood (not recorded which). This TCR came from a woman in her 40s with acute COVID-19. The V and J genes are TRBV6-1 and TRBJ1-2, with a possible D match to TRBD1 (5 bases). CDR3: CASSERIRAGSTAPSYGYTF. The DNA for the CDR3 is TGTGCCAGCAGTGAAAGAATTCGAGCAGGGTCCACTGCCCCTAGCTATGGCTACACCTTC.